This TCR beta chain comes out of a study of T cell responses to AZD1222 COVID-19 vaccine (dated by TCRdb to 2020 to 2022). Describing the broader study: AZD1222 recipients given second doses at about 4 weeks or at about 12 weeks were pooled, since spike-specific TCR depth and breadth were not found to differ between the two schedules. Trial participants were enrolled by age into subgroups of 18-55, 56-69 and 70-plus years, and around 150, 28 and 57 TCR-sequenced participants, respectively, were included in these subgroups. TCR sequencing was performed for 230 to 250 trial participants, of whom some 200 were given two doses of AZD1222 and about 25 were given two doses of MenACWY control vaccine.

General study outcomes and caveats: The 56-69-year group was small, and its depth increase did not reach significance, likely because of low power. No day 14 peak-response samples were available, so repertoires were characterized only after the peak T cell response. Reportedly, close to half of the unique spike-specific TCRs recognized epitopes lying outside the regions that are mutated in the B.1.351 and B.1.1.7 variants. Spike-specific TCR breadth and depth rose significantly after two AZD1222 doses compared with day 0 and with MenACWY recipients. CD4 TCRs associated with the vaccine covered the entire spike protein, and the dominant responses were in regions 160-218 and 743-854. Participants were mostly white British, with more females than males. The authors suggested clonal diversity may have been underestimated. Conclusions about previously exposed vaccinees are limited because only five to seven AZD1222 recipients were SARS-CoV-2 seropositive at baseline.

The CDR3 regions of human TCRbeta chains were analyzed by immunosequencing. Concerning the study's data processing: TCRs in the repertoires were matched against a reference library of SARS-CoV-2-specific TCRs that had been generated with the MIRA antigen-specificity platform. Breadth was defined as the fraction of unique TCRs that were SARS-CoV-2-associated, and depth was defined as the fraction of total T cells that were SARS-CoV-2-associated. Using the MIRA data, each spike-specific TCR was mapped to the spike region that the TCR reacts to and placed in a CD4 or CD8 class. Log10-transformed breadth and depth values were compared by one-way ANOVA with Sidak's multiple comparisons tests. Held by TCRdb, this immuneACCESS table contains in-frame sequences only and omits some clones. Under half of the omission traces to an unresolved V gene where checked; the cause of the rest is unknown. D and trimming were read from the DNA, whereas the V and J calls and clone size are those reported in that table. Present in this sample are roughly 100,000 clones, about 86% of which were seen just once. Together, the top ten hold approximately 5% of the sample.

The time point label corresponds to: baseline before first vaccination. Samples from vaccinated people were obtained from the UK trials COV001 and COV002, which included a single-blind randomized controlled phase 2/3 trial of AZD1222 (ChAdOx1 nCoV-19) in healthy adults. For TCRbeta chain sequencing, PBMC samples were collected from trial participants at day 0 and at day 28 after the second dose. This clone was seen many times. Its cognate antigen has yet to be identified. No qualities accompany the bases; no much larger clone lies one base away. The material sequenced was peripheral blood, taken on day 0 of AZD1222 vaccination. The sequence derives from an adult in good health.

The CDR3 has the sequence CASSSPADHEQYF. The DNA sequence follows: TGTGCCAGCAGCTCCCCGGCTGACCACGAGCAGTACTTC. The chain employs TRBV3-1 (or the pseudogene TRBV3-2) and TRBJ2-7; a confident D gene designation cannot be given. The CDR3 runs 13 amino acids, cysteine and phenylalanine included. The CDR3 DNA has 39 bases and is translated from base 1. V and J are truncated by 5 bases and 5 bases respectively, leaving an intervening sequence of 13 bases. Taken from the germline V gene (reference sequence), the CDR1 and CDR2 loops are LGHDT and YNNKEL.